The 28 T cell receptor beta chains given below trace back to one sample, sequenced in a study of identical twins. TCRdb called the 5' RACE reads again in MiXCR, with one record for every CDR3 protein. There are some 1,700,000 distinct CDR3 sequences in the sample; more than 30% occur only once, and 0.25% to 0.3% lies in the top ten. The sample consisted of cord blood. The source of these receptors is a newborn girl in good health.

This clonotype was observed a handful of times. This chain connects TRBV27 to TRBJ2-7, with TRBD2 identical over 7 bases. The CDR3 consists of 14 residues. Looked up from germline, CDR1 is MNHEY and CDR2 is SMNVEV (reference sequence). V shed 4 bases and J 3 bases; nucleotides not matched to a gene: 6. This CDR3 reads CASSSGTKNYEQYF. The CDR3 DNA is TGTGCCAGCAGTTCCGGGACTAAAAACTACGAGCAGTACTTC.

V gene TRBV10-1 combines with J gene TRBJ1-2; weak D call: TRBD1 (5 bases). The germline V gene has CDR1 WNHNN and CDR2 SYGVQD (reference sequence). CDR3 size: 14 residues. Trimming left V 4 bases short and J 6 bases short, with 15 bases between. The CDR3 DNA sequence: TGCGCCAGCAGTGCACCCAGGGTTTTCAATGGCTACACCTTC. It encodes CASSAPRVFNGYTF.

The rearrangement links TRBV21-1 to TRBJ2-4; the D call TRBD2 from the table was never checked on the DNA. The better agreement between TRBJ2-7 and the DNA end casts doubt on the J call. TRBV21-1 is shown as a pseudogene. The CDR3 has 15 residues. CDR3 in DNA: TGTGCCAGCAGCAAGCGGACTAGGTTTCTTTACGAGCAGTACTTC. This gives the protein CASSKRTRFLYEQYF.

This clonotype was counted only a few times. The rearrangement joins TRBV28 to TRBJ1-2; D is perhaps TRBD1 (5 bases). CDR3 length: 14 residues. V lost 3 bases and J lost 4, with 12 bases in between. Germline V CDR1 and CDR2: MDHEN, SYDVKM. CDR3 region: CASSFQGSSYGYTF. The CDR3, as DNA: TGTGCCAGCAGTTTTCAGGGTTCTAGCTATGGCTACACCTTC.

In this sample, this clonotype turned up a few times. This rearrangement joins TRBV6-2 or TRBV6-3 to TRBJ2-3, with D possibly matching TRBD1 (6 bases). The CDR3 contains 15 residues. V lost 2 bases and J 0 bases, leaving 9 bases between the germline ends. Germline CDR1 is MNHEY and CDR2 is SVGEGT. The CDR3 bases are TGTGCCAGCAGTTACGCAGGGGCTAGCACAGATACGCAGTATTTT. It is translated as CASSYAGASTDTQYF.

This chain links TRBV4-1 with TRBJ2-5, with 9 nucleotides matching TRBD2. Matching the DNA end better, TRBJ2-7 makes the J call doubtful. CDR3 length equals 19 residues. Germline loops: CDR1 MGHRA, CDR2 YSYEKL. CDR3 DNA sequence: TGCGCCAGCAGCCAAGAGGCGGCGGGAGGGCTTCCTTCCTTCTACGAGCAGTACTTC. This translates into CASSQEAAGGLPSFYEQYF.

The gene calls are TRBV7-2 and TRBJ2-1; D call uncertain. This CDR3 contains 15 residues. The V gene lost 5 bases and the J gene lost 2 bases, with 13 bases spanning the gap. The germline V gene encodes CDR1 SGHTA and CDR2 FQGNSA. For the CDR3, the DNA is TGTGCCAGCAGCGCGAGCCCTTCCCCCTACAATGAGCAGTTCTTC. It yields the protein CASSASPSPYNEQFF.

This clonotype was seen only once. V usage is TRBV2 and J usage is TRBJ2-2; D uncertain. This CDR3 is built from 13 residues. V gave up 0 bases and J gave up 4 bases, with 3 bases separating them. Germline V CDR1 and CDR2: SNHLY, FYNNEI. CDR3 coding DNA: TGTGCCAGCAGTGAAGCCATCACCGGGGAGCTGTTTTTT. Protein sequence: CASSEAITGELFF.

The chain recombines TRBV23-1 with TRBJ1-5, with D perhaps TRBD1 (6 bases). TRBV23-1 is an ORF for which the function is uncertain. The ends were cut back, 8 bases at V and 1 base at J, with 18 bases in the middle. The CDR3 is made up of 16 amino acids. CDR3 sequence (DNA): TGCGCCAGCTGTTGGGGGCCGGGGGTAAGCAATCAGCCCCAGCATTTT. This sequence encodes CASCWGPGVSNQPQHF.

V gene TRBV19 combines with J gene TRBJ1-4; perhaps TRBD1 as D (6 bases). The CDR3 has 15 amino acids. Germline V gene data show CDR1 as LNHDA and CDR2 as SQIVND (reference sequence). V lost 5 bases to trimming and J lost 4 bases, with 14 bases between them. The CDR3 protein is CASSVQGRINEKLFF. DNA of the CDR3: TGTGCCAGTAGTGTCCAGGGGAGGATTAATGAAAAACTGTTTTTT.

The chain uses TRBV12-3 or TRBV12-4 and TRBJ1-2; 7 bases are a match to TRBD1. V lost 4 bases to trimming and J lost 5 bases; unmatched junction nucleotides: 7. The length of the CDR3 is 14 residues. This CDR3 reads CASSSTDRRYGYTF. The CDR3 DNA reads as TGTGCCAGCAGTTCTACGGACAGGCGGTATGGCTACACCTTC.

The chain carries TRBV6-2 or TRBV6-3 and TRBJ2-3; D possibly corresponds to TRBD2 (5 bases). Trimming left V 2 bases short and J 0 bases short, with 9 bases between. This CDR3 region has 15 residues. CDR1 is MNHEY and CDR2 is SVGEGT in the germline V gene. The CDR3 reads CASSYEGTSTDTQYF. CDR3 sequence (DNA): TGTGCCAGCAGTTACGAGGGTACTAGCACAGATACGCAGTATTTT.

The rearrangement links TRBV5-8 to TRBJ2-3; D is unclear. The CDR3 is 14 amino acids. From germline, CDR1 is SGHTS and CDR2 YDEGEE. V was trimmed by 4 bases and J by 2 bases, leaving 11 bases between them. CDR3 residues: CASSPLRTTDTQYF. CDR3 bases: TGTGCCAGCAGCCCCTTAAGGACCACAGATACGCAGTATTTT.

Written as DNA, the CDR3 is TGTGCCATCAGTGAACCTAGCGGGAGGGCCAATAATGAGCAGTTCTTC. This codes for CAISEPSGRANNEQFF. The chain combines TRBV10-3 with TRBJ2-1; 12 bases fit TRBD2. The germline CDR1 and CDR2 sequences are ENHRY and SYGVKD. The V gene end was trimmed by 3 bases and the J gene end by 7 bases; junction bases not matched to a gene: 7. This CDR3 comprises 16 residues.

The J gene is TRBJ2-1, the V gene TRBV12-5, with 8 bases identical to TRBD2. The J call is uncertain, as TRBJ2-7 better fits the DNA end. Germline CDR1 and CDR2: LGHNT and FRNRAP. The CDR3 extends over 18 amino acids. CDR3 nucleotide sequence: TGTGCTAGTGGTTTGGTAGTAAGCGGGGGTAGCTCCTACAATGAGCAGTACTTC. It is translated as CASGLVVSGGSSYNEQYF.

V is TRBV20-1 and J is TRBJ1-2; 8 positions agree with TRBD1. Germline-derived CDR1 and CDR2 are DFQATT and SNEGSKA (reference sequence). The V segment lost 0 bases and the J segment 6 bases; nucleotides outside the gene matches: 9. There are 15 residues in the CDR3. In DNA, the CDR3 is TGCAGTGCTAGAGACCGGGACAGGAGACGGCATGGCTACACCTTC. Protein: CSARDRDRRRHGYTF.

The chain employs TRBV6-6 and TRBJ2-2, with TRBD2 matching 7 bases. This CDR3 has 15 amino acids. With 0 bases clipped from V and 3 bases from J, the junction kept 1 base outside the gene matches. The germline V gene has CDR1 MNHNY and CDR2 SVGAGI (reference sequence). CDR3 sequence reads: CASSYSGGDTGELFF. CDR3 bases: TGTGCCAGCAGTTACTCGGGGGGGGACACCGGGGAGCTGTTTTTT.

The gene calls are TRBV6-6 and TRBJ2-3, with 7 bases lining up with TRBD2. J was trimmed by 1 base and V by 2 bases; bases with no gene match: 6. This CDR3 region has 16 residues. Germline V CDR1 and CDR2: MNHNY, SVGAGI (reference sequence). CDR3 sequence reads: CASSYPTRGGTDTQYF. CDR3 sequence (DNA): TGTGCCAGCAGTTACCCGACCCGGGGGGGCACAGATACGCAGTATTTT.

The V and J genes are TRBV28 and TRBJ2-1; 10 bases are shared with TRBD1. J lost 7 bases, V lost 4 bases, and 19 bases had no gene match. The length of the CDR3 is 19 residues. Per the germline V gene, CDR1 is MDHEN and CDR2 is SYDVKM. The CDR3 DNA is TGTGCCAGCAGTTCTCATAGACAGGGGGCGCGAATAATAACTAATGAGCAGTTCTTC. Translation: CASSSHRQGARIITNEQFF.

The rearrangement joins TRBV9 to TRBJ2-5, with 7 bases identical to TRBD1. The better agreement between TRBJ2-7 and the DNA end casts doubt on the J call. CDR3 size: 14 residues. CDR1 and CDR2 (germline): SGDLS, YYNGEE. CDR3 coding DNA: TGTGCCAGCAGCGTAGAGGCAGGGGGTAACGAGCAGTACTTC. Residues: CASSVEAGGNEQYF.

This clonotype has just a few counts. The V gene is TRBV28, the J gene TRBJ1-5, with TRBD1 as a possible D gene (6 bases). The ends were cut back, 8 bases at V and 1 base at J, with 21 bases in the middle. This CDR3 has 17 residues. Germline V gene lookup returns CDR1 MDHEN and CDR2 SYDVKM. CDR3 nucleotide sequence: TGTGCCAGCGTAGGGGGGAGACAGGCGAAAAGCAATCAGCCCCAGCATTTT. Translation: CASVGGRQAKSNQPQHF.

The rearrangement links TRBV28 to TRBJ1-4; the match to TRBD1 covers 8 bases. CDR1 and CDR2 (germline): MDHEN, SYDVKM. J gave up 5 bases and V 5 bases, and 7 bases lay outside the gene matches. CDR3 length: 15 amino acids. CDR3 sequence: CASSTPGTGNEKLFF. The CDR3, as DNA: TGTGCCAGCAGTACACCCGGGACAGGCAATGAAAAACTGTTTTTT. Supplemented by reference TRBV28 and TRBJ1-4, the full variable domain reads DVKVTQSSRYLVKRTGEKVFLECVQDMDHENMFWYRQDPGLGLRLIYFSYDVKMKEKGDIPEGYSVSREKKERFSLILESASTNQTSMYLCASSTPGTGNEKLFFGSGTQLSVL.

The chain employs TRBV7-2 and TRBJ1-1; D might be TRBD1 (6 bases). CDR3 length: 12 residues. From germline, CDR1 is SGHTA and CDR2 FQGNSA. V was trimmed by 4 bases and J by 10 bases, leaving 13 bases between them. This CDR3 reads CASSSTQGRAFF. The CDR3 DNA sequence: TGTGCCAGCAGCTCAACGCAGGGGAGAGCTTTCTTT.

Notes on this clonotype: The junction does not match germline at one end; this may be a read error. The chain couples TRBV5-1 to TRBJ1-1; D unclear. The length of the CDR3 is 14 residues. Germline loops: CDR1 SGHRS, CDR2 YFSETQ. CDR3 in amino acids: CAGSLGLWVTEAFF. The CDR3 bases are TGCGCCGGCAGCTTGGGCCTCTGGGTCACTGAAGCTTTCTTT.

The genes are TRBV20-1 and TRBJ2-1; 12 nucleotides agree with TRBD2. The CDR3 has 16 residues. V dropped 4 bases and J dropped 5; count of bases not matched to a gene: 9. Looked up from germline, CDR1 is DFQATT and CDR2 is SNEGSKA (reference sequence). Here the CDR3 reads CSAIDPRTSGDNEQFF. Written as DNA, the CDR3 is TGCAGTGCTATAGATCCCCGGACTAGCGGGGACAATGAGCAGTTCTTC.

This clonotype came up a few times. The V and J genes are TRBV12-5 and TRBJ2-1; no clear D gene. The CDR3 contains 11 residues. V was clipped by 6 bases and J by 8 bases, with 8 bases between them. Per germline, CDR1 LGHNT and CDR2 FRNRAP. The CDR3: CASGDPYEQFF. Here the CDR3 DNA reads TGTGCTAGTGGGGACCCCTATGAGCAGTTCTTC. The whole variable domain, filled in from reference TRBV12-5 and TRBJ2-1, reads DARVTQTPRHKVTEMGQEVTMRCQPILGHNTVFWYRQTMMQGLELLAYFRNRAPLDDSGMPKDRFSAEMPDATLATLKIQPSEPRDSAVYFCASGDPYEQFFGPGTRLTVL.

The V call is TRBV2, the J call TRBJ2-7; maybe TRBD2 (5 bases). From germline, CDR1 is SNHLY and CDR2 FYNNEI. V was cut by 4 bases and J by 6 bases, with 13 bases left in between. The CDR3 consists of 13 residues. The CDR3 coding sequence is TGTGCCAGCAGTGTATCGGGGTTTGGCGAGCAGTACTTC. Translated: CASSVSGFGEQYF.

A few counts support this clonotype. The J gene is TRBJ2-3, the V gene TRBV25-1; the match to TRBD1 covers 11 bases. Germline V gene sequence: CDR1 MGHDK, CDR2 SYGVNS. With 2 bases clipped from V and 2 bases from J, the junction kept 9 bases outside the gene matches. The CDR3 covers 18 residues. The CDR3: CASSEPSDRGRFTDTQYF. The CDR3 nucleotides read TGTGCCAGCAGTGAACCCTCGGACAGGGGGCGGTTCACAGATACGCAGTATTTT.